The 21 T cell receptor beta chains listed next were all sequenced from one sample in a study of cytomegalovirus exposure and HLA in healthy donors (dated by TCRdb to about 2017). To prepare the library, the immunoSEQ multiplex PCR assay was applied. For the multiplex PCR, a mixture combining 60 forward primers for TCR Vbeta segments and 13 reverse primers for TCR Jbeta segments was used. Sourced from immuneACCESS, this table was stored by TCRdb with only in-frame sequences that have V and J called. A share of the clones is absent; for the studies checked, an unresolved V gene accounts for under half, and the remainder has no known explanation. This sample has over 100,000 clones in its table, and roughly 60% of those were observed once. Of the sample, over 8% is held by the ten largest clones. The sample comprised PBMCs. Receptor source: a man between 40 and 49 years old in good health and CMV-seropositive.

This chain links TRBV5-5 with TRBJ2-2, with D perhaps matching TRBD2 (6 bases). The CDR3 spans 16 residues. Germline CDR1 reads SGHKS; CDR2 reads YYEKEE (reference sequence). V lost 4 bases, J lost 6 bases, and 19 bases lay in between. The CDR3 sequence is CASSRDPAWEAGELFF. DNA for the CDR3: TGTGCCAGCAGCCGCGACCCCGCCTGGGAGGCCGGGGAGCTGTTTTTT. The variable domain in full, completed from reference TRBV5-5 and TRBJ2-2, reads DAGVTQSPTHLIKTRGQQVTLRCSPISGHKSVSWYQQVLGQGPQFIFQYYEKEERGRGNFPDRFSARQFPNYSSELNVNALLLGDSALYLCASSRDPAWEAGELFFGEGSRLTVL.

The CDR3 nucleotides are TGTGCTACAGCTAGGGCCGGGACAGGGAAGTTAGGCTATGGCTACACCTTC. This gives the protein CATARAGTGKLGYGYTF. The chain links TRBV13 to TRBJ1-2; TRBD1 agrees at 9 bases. Germline V gene lookup returns CDR1 PRHDT and CDR2 FYEKMQ (reference sequence). CDR3 size: 17 residues.

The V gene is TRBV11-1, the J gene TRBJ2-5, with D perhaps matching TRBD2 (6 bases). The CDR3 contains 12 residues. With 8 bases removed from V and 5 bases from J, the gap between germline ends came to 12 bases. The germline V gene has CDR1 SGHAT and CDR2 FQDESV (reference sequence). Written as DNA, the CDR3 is TGTGCCAGCGGCGGGACTGGGGAGACCCAGTACTTC. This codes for CASGGTGETQYF.

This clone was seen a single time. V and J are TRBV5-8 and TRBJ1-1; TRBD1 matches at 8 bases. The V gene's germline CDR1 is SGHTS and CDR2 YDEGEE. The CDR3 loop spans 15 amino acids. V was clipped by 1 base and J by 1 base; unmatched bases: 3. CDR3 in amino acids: CASSLTGGTNTEAFF. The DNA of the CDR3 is TGTGCCAGCAGCTTGACAGGGGGGACGAACACTGAAGCTTTCTTT.

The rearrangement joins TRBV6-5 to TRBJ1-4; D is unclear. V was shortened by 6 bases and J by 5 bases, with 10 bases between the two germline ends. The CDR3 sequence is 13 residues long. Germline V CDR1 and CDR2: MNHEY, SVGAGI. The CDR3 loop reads CASRPTGNEKLFF. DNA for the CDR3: TGTGCCAGCAGACCGACGGGGAATGAAAAACTGTTTTTT.

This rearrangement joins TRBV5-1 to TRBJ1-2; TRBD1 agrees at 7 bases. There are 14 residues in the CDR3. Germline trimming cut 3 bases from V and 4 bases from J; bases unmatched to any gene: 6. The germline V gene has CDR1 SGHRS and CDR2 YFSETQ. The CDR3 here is CASSSPGQPYGYTF. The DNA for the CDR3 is TGCGCCAGCAGCTCACCGGGACAGCCCTATGGCTACACCTTC.

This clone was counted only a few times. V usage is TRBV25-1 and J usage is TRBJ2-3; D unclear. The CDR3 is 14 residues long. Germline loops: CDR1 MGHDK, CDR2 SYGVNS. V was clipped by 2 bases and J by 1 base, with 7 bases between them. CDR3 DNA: TGTGCCAGCAGTGAAGAACCAGGCACAGATACGCAGTATTTT. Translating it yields CASSEEPGTDTQYF.

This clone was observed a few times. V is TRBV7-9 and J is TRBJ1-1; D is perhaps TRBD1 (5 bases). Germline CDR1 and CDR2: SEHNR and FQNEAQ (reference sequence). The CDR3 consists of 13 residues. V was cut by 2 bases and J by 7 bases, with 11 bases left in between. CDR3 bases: TGTGCCAGCAGCTTATTCTGGGGGGTTGAAGCTTTCTTT. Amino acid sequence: CASSLFWGVEAFF.

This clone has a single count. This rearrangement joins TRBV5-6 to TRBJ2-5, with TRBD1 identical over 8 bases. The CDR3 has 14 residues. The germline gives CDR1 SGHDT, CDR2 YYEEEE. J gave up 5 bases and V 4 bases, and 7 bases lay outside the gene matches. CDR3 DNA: TGTGCCAGCAGCAAGGACAGGGAGTGGGAGACCCAGTACTTC. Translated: CASSKDREWETQYF.

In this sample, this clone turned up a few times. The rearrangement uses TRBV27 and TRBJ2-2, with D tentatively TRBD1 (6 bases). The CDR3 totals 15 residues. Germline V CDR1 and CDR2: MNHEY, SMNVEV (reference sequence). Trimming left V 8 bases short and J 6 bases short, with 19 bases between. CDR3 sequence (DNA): TGTGCCAGCGGAAAACAGGGTGTCCGTCCCGGGGAGCTGTTTTTT. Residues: CASGKQGVRPGELFF.

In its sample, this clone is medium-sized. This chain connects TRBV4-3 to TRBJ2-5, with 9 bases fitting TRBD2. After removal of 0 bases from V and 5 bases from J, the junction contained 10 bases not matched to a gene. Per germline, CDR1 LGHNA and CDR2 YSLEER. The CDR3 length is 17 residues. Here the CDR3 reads CASSQDRDSGSAETQYF. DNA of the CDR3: TGCGCCAGCAGCCAAGATCGGGATAGCGGGAGTGCGGAGACCCAGTACTTC.

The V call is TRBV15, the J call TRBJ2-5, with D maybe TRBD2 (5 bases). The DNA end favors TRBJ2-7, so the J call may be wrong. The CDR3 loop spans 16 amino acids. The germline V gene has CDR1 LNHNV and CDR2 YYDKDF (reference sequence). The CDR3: CATSRDQTGWEYEQYF. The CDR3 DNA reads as TGTGCCACCAGCAGAGATCAAACGGGTTGGGAGTACGAGCAGTACTTC.

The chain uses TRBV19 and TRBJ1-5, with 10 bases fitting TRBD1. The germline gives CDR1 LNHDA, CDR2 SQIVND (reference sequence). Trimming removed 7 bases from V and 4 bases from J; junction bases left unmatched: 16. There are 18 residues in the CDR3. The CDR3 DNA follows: TGTGCCAGTAAGGAGAGGGGACAGGGGCCCGCAGCGAATCAGCCCCAGCATTTT. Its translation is CASKERGQGPAANQPQHF.

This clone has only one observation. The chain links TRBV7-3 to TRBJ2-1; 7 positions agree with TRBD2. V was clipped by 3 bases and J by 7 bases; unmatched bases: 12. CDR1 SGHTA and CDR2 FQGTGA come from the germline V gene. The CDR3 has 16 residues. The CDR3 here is CASSFTSSGKGNEQFF. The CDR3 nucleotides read TGTGCCAGCAGCTTTACATCTAGCGGCAAGGGGAATGAGCAGTTCTTC.

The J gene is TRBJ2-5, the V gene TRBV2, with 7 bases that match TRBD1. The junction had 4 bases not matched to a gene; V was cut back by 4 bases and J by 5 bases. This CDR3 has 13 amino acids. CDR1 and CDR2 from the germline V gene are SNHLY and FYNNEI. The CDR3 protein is CASSAQGLETQYF. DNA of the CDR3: TGTGCCAGCAGTGCACAGGGGCTTGAGACCCAGTACTTC.

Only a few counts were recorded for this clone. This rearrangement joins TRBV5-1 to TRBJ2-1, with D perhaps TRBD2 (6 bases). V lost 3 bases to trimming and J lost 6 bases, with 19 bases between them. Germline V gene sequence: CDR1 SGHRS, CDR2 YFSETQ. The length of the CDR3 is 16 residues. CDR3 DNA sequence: TGCGCCAGCAGCTCGGTCGCCGGGACTCTTCTCAATGAGCAGTTCTTC. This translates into CASSSVAGTLLNEQFF. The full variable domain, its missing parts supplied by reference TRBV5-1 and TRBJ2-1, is KAGVTQTPRYLIKTRGQQVTLSCSPISGHRSVSWYQQTPGQGLQFLFEYFSETQRNKGNFPGRFSGRQFSNSRSEMNVSTLELGDSALYLCASSSVAGTLLNEQFFGPGTRLTVL.

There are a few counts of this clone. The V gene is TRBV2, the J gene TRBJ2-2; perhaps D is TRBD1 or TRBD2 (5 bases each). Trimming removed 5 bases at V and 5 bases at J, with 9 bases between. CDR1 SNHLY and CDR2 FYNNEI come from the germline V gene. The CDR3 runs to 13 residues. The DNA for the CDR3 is TGTGCCAGCAGTAAAGAGGGGACCGGGGAGCTGTTTTTT. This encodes CASSKEGTGELFF.

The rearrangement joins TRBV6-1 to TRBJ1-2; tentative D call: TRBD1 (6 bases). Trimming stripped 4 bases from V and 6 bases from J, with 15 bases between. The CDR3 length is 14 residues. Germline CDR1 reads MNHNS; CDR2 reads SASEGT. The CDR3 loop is CASSALQGLDGYTF. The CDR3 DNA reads TGTGCCAGCAGTGCTCTACAGGGTTTAGATGGCTACACCTTC.

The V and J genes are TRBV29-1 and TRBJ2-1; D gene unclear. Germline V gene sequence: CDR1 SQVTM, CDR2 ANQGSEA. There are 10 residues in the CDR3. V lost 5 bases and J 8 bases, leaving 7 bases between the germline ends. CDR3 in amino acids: CSVKPDEQFF. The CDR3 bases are TGCAGCGTTAAGCCGGATGAGCAGTTCTTC.

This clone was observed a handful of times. This CDR3 is CASKASGLFAYEQYF. CDR3 DNA: TGTGCCAGCAAGGCCTCGGGACTGTTCGCCTACGAGCAGTACTTC. The J gene is TRBJ2-7, the V gene TRBV27; the D gene is possibly TRBD2 (6 bases). The CDR3 runs to 15 residues. Germline V gene data show CDR1 as MNHEY and CDR2 as SMNVEV (reference sequence). V was shortened by 7 bases and J by 2 bases, with 18 bases between the two germline ends.

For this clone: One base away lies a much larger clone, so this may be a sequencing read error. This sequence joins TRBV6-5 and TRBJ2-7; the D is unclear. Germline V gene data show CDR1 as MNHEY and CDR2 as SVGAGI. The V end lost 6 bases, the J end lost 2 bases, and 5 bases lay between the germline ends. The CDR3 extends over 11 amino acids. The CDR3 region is CASSSPYEQYF. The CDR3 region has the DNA TGTGCCAGCAGCTCCCCCTACGAGCAGTACTTC.